The TCR beta chain described here comes from a study of cytomegalovirus exposure and HLA in healthy donors. Study outcomes and limitations: It was reported that the classifier diagnosed cytomegalovirus status with high specificity and sensitivity in both the original and validation cohorts. The study designated around 150 TCR beta chains cytomegalovirus-associated. An analysis that came later showed most CMV-associated TCR beta chains appearing HLA-restricted.

This clone appeared a few times. The antigen is not known. The PCR used 60 Vbeta and 13 Jbeta primers. Produced via immunoSEQ multiplex PCR; TCRdb's table is partial and in-frame only. The data hold 110,000 or so clones, with 65% to 85% observed a single time. The germline gives CDR1 LGHNA, CDR2 YSLEER. Trimming stripped 0 bases from V and 2 bases from J, with 11 bases between. CDR3 size: 17 residues. This chain connects TRBV4-3 to TRBJ2-6; D might be TRBD1 (6 bases). This TCR derives from a woman aged 18-30 years in good health and CMV-seronegative. The sample comprised PBMCs. The CDR3 region has the DNA TGCGCCAGCAGCCAAGATCTTTCAGGGGCTGGGGCCAACGTCCTGACTTTC. The encoded protein is CASSQDLSGAGANVLTF.